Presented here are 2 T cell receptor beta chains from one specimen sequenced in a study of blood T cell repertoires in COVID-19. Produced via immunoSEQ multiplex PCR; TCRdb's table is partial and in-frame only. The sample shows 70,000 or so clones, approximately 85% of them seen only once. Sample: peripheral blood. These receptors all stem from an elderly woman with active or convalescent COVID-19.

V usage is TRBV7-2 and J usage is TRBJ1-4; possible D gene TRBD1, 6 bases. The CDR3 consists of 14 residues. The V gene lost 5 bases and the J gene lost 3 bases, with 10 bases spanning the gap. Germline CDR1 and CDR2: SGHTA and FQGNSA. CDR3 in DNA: TGTGCCAGCAGCCTGAGACAGGCTAATGAAAAACTGTTTTTT. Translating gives CASSLRQANEKLFF.

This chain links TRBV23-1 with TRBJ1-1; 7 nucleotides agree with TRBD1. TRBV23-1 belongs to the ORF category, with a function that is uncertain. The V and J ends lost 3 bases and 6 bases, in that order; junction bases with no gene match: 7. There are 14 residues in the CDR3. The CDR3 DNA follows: TGCGCCAGCAGTCAGACAGGGAAAGGGGCTGAAGCTTTCTTT. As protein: CASSQTGKGAEAFF.